This T cell receptor (beta chain) is drawn from a study of OX40 agonist ivuxolimab in advanced cancers. Study context: Partial responses were achieved by three patients: one hepatocellular carcinoma, two cutaneous melanoma. General study results and limits: Circulating CD4+ and CD8+ T cells showed clonal expansion by week 6 at 0.1 to 3.0 mg/kg. Low normalized T-cell clonal expansion also characterized some of the nonresponders.

Notes on this clone: Its antigen is not identified.

Libraries were prepared by immunoSEQ multiplex PCR; TCRdb keeps only in-frame clonotypes and omits some of them. Of some 79,000 clones listed, over 75% are singletons. Baseline, cycle 4 day 1, and cycle 7 day 1 were the blood sampling points. Trimming took 4 bases from V and 2 from J, leaving 14 bases between them. The CDR3 has 15 residues. Germline V gene data show CDR1 as SGHRS and CDR2 as YFSETQ. The sample consisted of CD4+ or CD8+ T cells sorted from blood, taken in a trial of the OX40 agonist ivuxolimab. This sequence joins TRBV5-1 and TRBJ2-3, with D maybe TRBD2 (5 bases). This receptor was identified in an adult with an advanced solid tumor such as melanoma, head and neck, liver or kidney cancer. CDR3 DNA: TGCGCCAGCAGCGCGGGCCTTTTACCCACAGATACGCAGTATTTT. This translates into CASSAGLLPTDTQYF.